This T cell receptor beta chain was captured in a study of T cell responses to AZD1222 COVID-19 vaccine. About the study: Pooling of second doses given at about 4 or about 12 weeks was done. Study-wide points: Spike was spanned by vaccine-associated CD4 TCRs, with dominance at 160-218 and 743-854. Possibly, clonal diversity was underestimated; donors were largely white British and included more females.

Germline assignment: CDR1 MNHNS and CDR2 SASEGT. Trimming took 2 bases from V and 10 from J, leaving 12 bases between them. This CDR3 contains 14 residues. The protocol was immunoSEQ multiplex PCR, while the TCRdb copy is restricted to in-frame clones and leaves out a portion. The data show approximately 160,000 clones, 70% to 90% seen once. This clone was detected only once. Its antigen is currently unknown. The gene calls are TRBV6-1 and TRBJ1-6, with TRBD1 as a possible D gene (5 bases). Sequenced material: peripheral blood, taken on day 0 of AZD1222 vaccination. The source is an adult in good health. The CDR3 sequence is CASSEKGKKSPLHF. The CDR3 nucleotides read TGTGCCAGCAGTGAAAAGGGGAAGAAATCACCCCTCCACTTT.